A selection of T cell receptor beta chains follows, all from one sample in a study of cytomegalovirus exposure and HLA in healthy donors. Assay: immunoSEQ multiplex PCR; the TCRdb copy retains only in-frame clones and omits some. The sample holds some 84,000 clones, roughly 93% seen once. The sample consisted of PBMCs. The origin of the receptors is a young man in good health and CMV-seronegative. Each CDR3 is given with its conserved first and last residue. The D gene is left open where the match is weak. For some rows the clone size is stated as once, few or many, or as a class when expanded; others skip it.

v_call: TRBV6-6
d_call: -
clone_size: -
j_call: TRBJ2-7
cdr3_aa: CASSLDSYEQYF
cdr3_nt: TGTGCCAGCAGTTTGGACAGTTACGAGCAGTACTTC

v_call: TRBV30
d_call: -
clone_size: -
j_call: TRBJ2-5
cdr3_aa: CAWSKGRGAGRIRETQYF
cdr3_nt: TGTGCCTGGAGTAAAGGTAGAGGGGCGGGAAGGATTAGAGAGACCCAGTACTTC

v_call: TRBV28
d_call: TRBD1
clone_size: -
j_call: TRBJ1-2
cdr3_aa: CASSVPGQVALSYGYTF
cdr3_nt: TGTGCCAGCAGTGTACCGGGACAGGTAGCTTTAAGCTATGGCTACACCTTC

v_call: TRBV19
d_call: TRBD2
clone_size: -
j_call: TRBJ2-1
cdr3_aa: CASNKGTAGGRGEQFF
cdr3_nt: TGTGCCAGTAATAAGGGCACAGCGGGAGGCCGCGGTGAGCAGTTCTTC

v_call: TRBV6-5
d_call: -
clone_size: -
j_call: TRBJ1-5
cdr3_aa: CASSPGIENQPQHF
cdr3_nt: TGTGCCAGCAGTCCAGGGATCGAGAATCAGCCCCAGCATTTT

v_call: TRBV6-4
d_call: TRBD2
clone_size: -
j_call: TRBJ2-7
cdr3_aa: CASSEESGGSYEQYF
cdr3_nt: TGTGCCAGCAGTGAAGAGAGCGGGGGGTCCTACGAGCAGTACTTC

v_call: TRBV19
d_call: -
clone_size: -
j_call: TRBJ2-1
cdr3_aa: CASSRTGTRSYNEQFF
cdr3_nt: TGTGCCAGTAGTAGAACAGGGACCCGCTCCTACAATGAGCAGTTCTTC

v_call: TRBV5-4
d_call: -
clone_size: -
j_call: TRBJ1-6
cdr3_aa: CASSVNRESPLHF
cdr3_nt: TGTGCCAGCAGCGTAAACCGGGAGTCACCCCTCCACTTT

v_call: TRBV19
d_call: TRBD2
clone_size: once
j_call: TRBJ2-1
cdr3_aa: CASSITLAVYNEQFF
cdr3_nt: TGTGCCAGTAGTATAACTCTAGCGGTCTACAATGAGCAGTTCTTC

v_call: TRBV5-1
d_call: -
clone_size: -
j_call: TRBJ2-7
cdr3_aa: CASRIPPSPLKDELVPYEQYF
cdr3_nt: TGCGCCAGCAGAATTCCGCCCTCCCCCCTAAAGGATGAACTAGTTCCCTACGAGCAGTACTTC

v_call: TRBV6-6
d_call: -
clone_size: -
j_call: TRBJ2-7
cdr3_aa: CASSAGEPGVYEQYF
cdr3_nt: TGTGCCAGCAGTGCTGGGGAACCGGGGGTTTACGAGCAGTACTTC